The 32 T cell receptor beta chains given below trace back to one sample, sequenced in a study of blood T cell repertoires in COVID-19. Clones were sequenced by immunoSEQ multiplex PCR, and TCRdb holds only the in-frame ones, with some missing. This table has hundreds of thousands of clones, 83% appearing once. The specimen sequenced was PBMCs or T cells enriched from blood (not recorded which). All receptors derive from a woman in her 40s who had been exposed to COVID-19.

The J gene is TRBJ2-5, the V gene TRBV19; the D gene is possibly TRBD2 (5 bases). The CDR3 is 16 amino acids. Between the trimmed V and J ends, which lost 4 bases and 1 base, there was a span of 16 bases. Germline V lookup: CDR1 LNHDA, CDR2 SQIVND (reference sequence). The CDR3 spells CASSTGVQSVQETQYF. CDR3 bases: TGTGCCAGTAGTACCGGGGTACAGAGTGTCCAAGAGACCCAGTACTTC.

The V call is TRBV18, the J call TRBJ1-2; D unresolved. Germline CDR1 KGHSH, CDR2 LQKENI. The CDR3 length is 14 residues. V was clipped by 3 bases and J by 2 bases, with 10 bases between them. The CDR3 protein is CASSPVTVNYGYTF. CDR3 in DNA: TGTGCCAGCTCACCGGTCACGGTGAACTATGGCTACACCTTC.

This chain joins TRBV9 and TRBJ2-7, with 7 positions matching TRBD2. J lost 6 bases, V lost 0 bases, and 3 bases had no gene match. This CDR3 has 13 amino acids. Germline V gene sequence: CDR1 SGDLS, CDR2 YYNGEE. CDR3 bases: TGTGCCAGCAGCGTAGGGGGGGGTACCGAGCAGTACTTC. Protein product: CASSVGGGTEQYF.

This sequence joins TRBV4-1 and TRBJ1-1; 9 bases are shared with TRBD1. The CDR3 spans 18 residues. Germline V gene lookup returns CDR1 MGHRA and CDR2 YSYEKL. V shed 4 bases, J shed 0 bases, and the junction held 12 bases outside the gene matches. The DNA of the CDR3 is TGCGCCAGCAGCCGAGCCCTCTCGGGACAGGGCCTGAACACTGAAGCTTTCTTT. Translation: CASSRALSGQGLNTEAFF.

The chain recombines TRBV6-5 with TRBJ1-1; 10 nucleotides match TRBD1. After removal of 7 bases from V and 0 bases from J, the junction contained 5 bases not matched to a gene. Germline V lookup: CDR1 MNHEY, CDR2 SVGAGI. The CDR3 runs to 15 residues. The CDR3 DNA reads as TGTGCCAGCACCAGACAGGGGGCCTTGAACACTGAAGCTTTCTTT. It is translated as CASTRQGALNTEAFF.

The chain uses TRBV27 and TRBJ2-5; possible D gene TRBD2, 6 bases. Trimming stripped 6 bases from V and 5 bases from J, with 13 bases between. Germline V gene lookup returns CDR1 MNHEY and CDR2 SMNVEV (reference sequence). The CDR3 spans 13 residues. CDR3 sequence reads: CASSFDSGETQYF. Here the CDR3 DNA reads TGTGCCAGCAGCTTCGACAGCGGGGAGACCCAGTACTTC.

This clone was detected once. The V call is TRBV5-4, the J call TRBJ2-1; a possible D gene is TRBD2 (7 bases). V lost 6 bases to trimming and J lost 2 bases, with 15 bases between them. The CDR3 spans 15 residues. From germline, CDR1 is SGHNT and CDR2 YYREEE (reference sequence). The CDR3 loop is CASTRGARTYNEQFF. CDR3 DNA: TGTGCCAGCACTCGGGGGGCGAGGACCTACAATGAGCAGTTCTTC.

This chain connects TRBV1 to TRBJ2-6; the table gives TRBD1 as D, unverified against the DNA. TRBV1 is classified as a pseudogene. The CDR3 length is 9 residues. The CDR3 loop reads CTSSHPDSF. The CDR3, as DNA: TGCACCAGCAGCCATCCCGACAGTTTC.

The table lists this clone with many counts. The chain joins TRBV2 to TRBJ2-2; a weak D match, TRBD1 (5 bases). This CDR3 spans 14 amino acids. Trimming left V 8 bases short and J 4 bases short, with 14 bases between. Germline CDR1 reads SNHLY; CDR2 reads FYNNEI. As DNA, the CDR3 is TGTGCCAGCTTGGGGCTGAGAAGCACCGGGGAGCTGTTTTTT. Protein product: CASLGLRSTGELFF. The full variable domain, its missing parts supplied by reference TRBV2 and TRBJ2-2, is EPEVTQTPSHQVTQMGQEVILRCVPISNHLYFYWYRQILGQKVEFLVSFYNNEISEKSEIFDDQFSVERPDGSNFTLKIRSTKLEDSAMYFCASLGLRSTGELFFGEGSRLTVL.

This sequence joins TRBV5-4 and TRBJ1-4; 10 bases are a match to TRBD1. The germline CDR1 and CDR2 sequences are SGHNT and YYREEE (reference sequence). The CDR3 length is 16 residues. Losses at the gene ends were 4 bases for V and 6 bases for J; bases not matched to a gene: 9. The CDR3 loop reads CASSQLRGTGDEKLFF. The CDR3 DNA sequence: TGTGCCAGCAGCCAACTCCGGGGGACAGGGGATGAAAAACTGTTTTTT.

The gene calls are TRBV5-1 and TRBJ2-4, with 8 bases identical to TRBD2. Germline V gene lookup returns CDR1 SGHRS and CDR2 YFSETQ. Unmatched junction bases numbered 6, after V lost 4 bases and J lost 6 bases. The CDR3 is made up of 14 amino acids. The CDR3: CASSTLAGRNIQYF. CDR3 DNA sequence: TGCGCCAGCAGCACTTTAGCGGGGAGAAACATTCAGTACTTC.

The chain has TRBV11-3 and TRBJ2-7; 7 nucleotides match TRBD2. The CDR3 length is 13 residues. CDR1 is SGHNT and CDR2 is YENEEA in the germline V gene. Unmatched junction bases numbered 2, after V lost 0 bases and J lost 6 bases. The CDR3 loop is CASSLEPGGEQYF. In DNA form, the CDR3 reads TGTGCCAGCAGCTTAGAGCCGGGAGGCGAGCAGTACTTC.

The V gene is TRBV6-5, the J gene TRBJ2-3; 10 bases map to TRBD2. Germline CDR1 is MNHEY and CDR2 is SVGAGI. This CDR3 contains 15 residues. Trimming cost V 2 bases and J 4 bases; bases outside gene matches: 3. In DNA, the CDR3 is TGTGCCAGCAGTTACCAGCGGGGGGGCCCAGATACGCAGTATTTT. Translating it yields CASSYQRGGPDTQYF.

This clone came up a few times. The chain combines TRBV18 with TRBJ1-1, with TRBD1 matching over 8 bases. This CDR3 has 14 residues. Germline lookup yields CDR1 KGHSH and CDR2 LQKENI. The V gene end was trimmed by 6 bases and the J gene end by 5 bases; junction bases not matched to a gene: 8. The CDR3 loop reads CASSGTGGRTEAFF. CDR3 sequence (DNA): TGTGCCAGCTCCGGTACAGGGGGACGGACTGAAGCTTTCTTT. Combining the CDR3 with reference TRBV18 and TRBJ1-1 gives the whole variable domain NAGVMQNPRHLVRRRGQEARLRCSPMKGHSHVYWYRQLPEEGLKFMVYLQKENIIDESGMPKERFSAEFPKEGPSILRIQQVVRGDSAAYFCASSGTGGRTEAFFGQGTRLTVV.

The chain links TRBV5-1 to TRBJ2-2, with D perhaps matching TRBD1 (6 bases). Germline V gives CDR1 SGHRS, CDR2 YFSETQ. Trimming stripped 3 bases from V and 8 bases from J, with 11 bases between. The length of the CDR3 is 13 residues. The CDR3 DNA is TGCGCCAGCAGCTGGAAGACAGGAGGGGAGCTGTTTTTT. Encoded protein: CASSWKTGGELFF.

This clone was recorded a few times. This chain links TRBV7-9 with TRBJ1-4; D not resolved. The CDR3 runs 15 residues. Trimming left V 1 base short and J 6 bases short, with 12 bases between. Germline CDR1 is SEHNR and CDR2 is FQNEAQ (reference sequence). Written as DNA, the CDR3 is TGTGCCAGCAGCTTAGGTCGATGGGCAGATGAAAAACTGTTTTTT. Protein sequence: CASSLGRWADEKLFF.

The rearrangement links TRBV4-2 to TRBJ2-7; D is perhaps TRBD1 (6 bases). CDR3 size: 13 residues. Germline-derived CDR1 and CDR2 are LGHNA and YNFKEQ. Trimming took off 3 bases at V and 0 bases at J, with 6 bases between the two ends. The CDR3 is CASSHRGSYEQYF. CDR3 bases: TGTGCCAGCAGCCACAGGGGCTCCTACGAGCAGTACTTC.

V is TRBV2 and J is TRBJ1-5; D may be TRBD1 (6 bases). The CDR3 contains 13 residues. Trimming pared 8 bases from V and 1 base from J, leaving 9 bases between. CDR1 is SNHLY, CDR2 FYNNEI, per germline. The CDR3 loop reads CASLGQSNQPQHF. CDR3 bases: TGTGCCAGCTTAGGACAGAGCAATCAGCCCCAGCATTTT.

The rearrangement joins TRBV7-3 to TRBJ2-1; 9 nucleotides align to TRBD2. Trimming took 1 base from V and 1 from J; bases not matched to a gene: 8. Per germline, CDR1 SGHTA and CDR2 FQGTGA. The CDR3 is made up of 18 amino acids. Written as DNA, the CDR3 is TGTGCCAGCAGCTTAAGTCCTCCTAGCGGGACATCCTACAATGAGCAGTTCTTC. Protein: CASSLSPPSGTSYNEQFF. The variable domain in full, completed from reference TRBV7-3 and TRBJ2-1, reads GAGVSQTPSNKVTEKGKYVELRCDPISGHTALYWYRQSLGQGPEFLIYFQGTGAADDSGLPNDRFFAVRPEGSVSTLKIQRTERGDSAVYLCASSLSPPSGTSYNEQFFGPGTRLTVL.

CDR3 sequence reads: CASRRRNTEAFF. The DNA for the CDR3 is TGTGCCAGCAGGCGAAGGAACACTGAAGCTTTCTTT. The V gene is TRBV6-5, the J gene TRBJ1-1; D is ambiguous. The germline V gene encodes CDR1 MNHEY and CDR2 SVGAGI. The CDR3 runs to 12 residues. V lost 6 bases and J lost 1, with 6 bases in between.

The chain links TRBV4-1 to TRBJ2-6; the D is unclear. Germline assignment: CDR1 MGHRA and CDR2 YSYEKL. CDR3 size: 15 residues. Trimming left V 1 base short and J 0 bases short, with 4 bases between. The CDR3 region is CASSQAPSGANVLTF. CDR3 DNA sequence: TGCGCCAGCAGCCAAGCTCCCTCTGGGGCCAACGTCCTGACTTTC.

CDR3 DNA sequence: TGCGCCAGCAGCCATTCCTGGGACAGGGGGGAATTTGGAGAAAAACTGTTTTTT. Translation gives CASSHSWDRGEFGEKLFF. The chain joins TRBV4-3 to TRBJ1-4; 11 bases map to TRBD1. Trimming took 3 bases from V and 8 from J; bases not matched to a gene: 14. This CDR3 region has 18 residues. In germline, CDR1 is LGHNA, CDR2 YSLEER.

The chain joins TRBV30 to TRBJ1-1; D is uncertain. CDR1 and CDR2 from the germline V gene are GTSNPN and SVGIG (reference sequence). The CDR3 runs 13 residues. V gave up 3 bases and J gave up 1 base, with 9 bases separating them. The CDR3 coding sequence is TGTGCCTGGAGACGAGCTACGAACACTGAAGCTTTCTTT. It specifies CAWRRATNTEAFF.

This clone came up a few times. The same CDR3 arises from other DNA sequences in this sample as well. J is TRBJ1-2 and V is TRBV6-6, with D possibly being TRBD1 (5 bases). Per germline, CDR1 MNHNY and CDR2 SVGAGI (reference sequence). The CDR3 covers 13 residues. V lost 6 bases and J 4 bases, leaving 12 bases between the germline ends. CDR3 bases: TGTGCCAGCAGCCCGGGGGGAGGCTATGGCTACACCTTC. Its protein is CASSPGGGYGYTF.

This clone has ten or more counts. CDR3 DNA sequence: TGTGCCAGCTCACCATTGACAGGGAGCAATGGCTACACCTTC. Translating it yields CASSPLTGSNGYTF. V and J are TRBV18 and TRBJ1-2; 7 bases are shared with TRBD1. Germline assignment: CDR1 KGHSH and CDR2 LQKENI. The CDR3 totals 14 residues. The ends lost 2 bases at V and 6 bases at J; junction bases unmatched: 6.

This clone was seen ten or more times. V gene TRBV6-5 combines with J gene TRBJ1-6; 8 nucleotides line up with TRBD1. The CDR3 sequence is 15 residues long. V lost 6 bases to trimming and J lost 6 bases; unmatched junction nucleotides: 7. The germline CDR1 and CDR2 sequences are MNHEY and SVGAGI. For the CDR3, the DNA is TGTGCCAGCAGATTCGGGGACAGGTTTAATTCACCCCTCCACTTT. Its translation is CASRFGDRFNSPLHF.

This clone was seen once. V and J are TRBV7-2 and TRBJ1-5; 10 bases fit TRBD1. From germline, CDR1 is SGHTA and CDR2 FQGNSA. Unmatched junction bases numbered 8, after V lost 5 bases and J lost 7 bases. The CDR3 has 15 amino acids. The CDR3 loop is CASSPGTGDLQPQHF. CDR3 sequence (DNA): TGTGCCAGCAGCCCTGGGACAGGGGATTTGCAGCCCCAGCATTTT.

CDR3 nucleotide sequence: TGTGCCAGTAGTATCTACTCTGGGGCCAACGTCCTGACTTTC. Residues: CASSIYSGANVLTF. The gene calls are TRBV19 and TRBJ2-6; no definite D call. The CDR3 is 14 residues long. Germline V gene lookup returns CDR1 LNHDA and CDR2 SQIVND (reference sequence). The germline V and J ends were trimmed by 3 bases and 0 bases, with 3 bases remaining between them.

This chain joins TRBV15 and TRBJ1-6; TRBD1 is a possible D gene (6 bases). V lost 3 bases, J lost 3 bases, and 12 bases lay in between. From germline, CDR1 is LNHNV and CDR2 YYDKDF (reference sequence). The CDR3 totals 16 residues. The CDR3 region has the DNA TGTGCCACCAGCAGGGCCAGGACAGACTATAATTCACCCCTCCACTTT. Translated: CATSRARTDYNSPLHF.

The chain links TRBV4-3 to TRBJ2-5; D possibly corresponds to TRBD2 (5 bases). V shed 2 bases and J shed 5 bases, with 12 bases lying between them. Per germline, CDR1 LGHNA and CDR2 YSLEER. This CDR3 has 14 amino acids. CDR3 loop: CASSQSSGGETQYF. For the CDR3, the DNA is TGCGCCAGCAGCCAATCCAGCGGCGGGGAGACCCAGTACTTC.

The V and J genes are TRBV28 and TRBJ1-5, with TRBD1 matching over 7 bases. The ends lost 5 bases at V and 6 bases at J; junction bases unmatched: 7. The CDR3 is 14 amino acids. Germline V gene sequence: CDR1 MDHEN, CDR2 SYDVKM. CDR3 protein: CASSQRQGLQPQHF. Here the CDR3 DNA reads TGTGCCAGCAGTCAACGACAGGGCCTTCAGCCCCAGCATTTT.

This chain joins TRBV6-1 and TRBJ1-1; D is unclear. Germline V lookup: CDR1 MNHNS, CDR2 SASEGT. The ends were cut back, 2 bases at V and 4 bases at J, with 11 bases in the middle. This CDR3 has 14 amino acids. Written as DNA, the CDR3 is TGTGCCAGCAGTGAAAGAATGAGTAGCACTGAAGCTTTCTTT. It translates to CASSERMSSTEAFF.